The 24 T cell receptor beta chains below come from one sample, sequenced in a study of T cell responses to AZD1222 COVID-19 vaccine. The method was immunoSEQ multiplex PCR; TCRdb's version includes in-frame clones alone and lacks a portion of them. Found here are some 110,000 clones, around 81% of them singletons; the top ten hold around a tenth. Source: peripheral blood, taken on day 0 of AZD1222 vaccination. The receptor set was obtained from an adult in good health.

This chain joins TRBV5-5 and TRBJ2-7; no clear D gene. The germline V gene encodes CDR1 SGHKS and CDR2 YYEKEE (reference sequence). The CDR3 has 11 residues. Trimming removed 4 bases at V and 3 bases at J, with 5 bases between. The CDR3 reads CASSRDYEQYF. CDR3 DNA sequence: TGTGCCAGCAGCAGGGACTACGAGCAGTACTTC.

This sequence joins TRBV7-3 and TRBJ2-1, with 7 bases that match TRBD2. The CDR3 has 16 amino acids. The germline V gene has CDR1 SGHTA and CDR2 FQGTGA. With V trimmed by 5 bases and J by 5 bases, 12 bases remained unmatched. CDR3 protein: CASSPHGGSSHNEQFF. CDR3 coding DNA: TGTGCCAGCAGCCCCCATGGCGGGAGTTCTCACAATGAGCAGTTCTTC.

Here the CDR3 reads CASSSGQGTGELFF. Here the CDR3 DNA reads TGCGCCAGCAGCTCGGGACAGGGGACCGGGGAGCTGTTTTTT. The rearrangement joins TRBV5-1 to TRBJ2-2, with 10 positions matching TRBD1. CDR3 size: 14 residues. Unmatched junction bases numbered 1, after V lost 3 bases and J lost 5 bases. Germline CDR1 SGHRS, CDR2 YFSETQ.

This chain links TRBV15 with TRBJ2-5, with TRBD1 matching 7 bases. The CDR3 runs to 14 residues. Germline V gene data show CDR1 as LNHNV and CDR2 as YYDKDF (reference sequence). J was trimmed by 4 bases and V by 6 bases; bases with no gene match: 8. The CDR3 loop is CATRKTTGVETQYF. In DNA form, the CDR3 reads TGTGCCACCAGAAAAACAACAGGGGTAGAGACCCAGTACTTC.

The DNA of the CDR3 is TGCGCCAGCAGCCACGGGACTAGCGGGACCTACAATGAGCAGTTCTTC. Protein sequence: CASSHGTSGTYNEQFF. The chain uses TRBV4-3 and TRBJ2-1, with 13 nucleotides matching TRBD2. CDR1 LGHNA and CDR2 YSLEER come from the germline V gene. The CDR3 covers 16 residues. After removal of 3 bases from V and 2 bases from J, the junction contained 1 base not matched to a gene.

The genes are TRBV28 and TRBJ1-6; TRBD1 aligns across 7 bases. The CDR3 is 12 amino acids. Germline assignment: CDR1 MDHEN and CDR2 SYDVKM. Unmatched junction bases numbered 2, after V lost 5 bases and J lost 10 bases. The CDR3 DNA follows: TGTGCCAGCAGTCGACAGGGATCACCCCTCCACTTT. Translating it yields CASSRQGSPLHF.

The chain links TRBV28 to TRBJ2-1; a possible D gene is TRBD2 (6 bases). Germline CDR1 MDHEN, CDR2 SYDVKM. The CDR3 spans 16 residues. Trimming took 2 bases from V and 4 from J, leaving 15 bases between them. DNA of the CDR3: TGTGCCAGCAGTTTAGCGGGACGGAAAAAATACAATGAGCAGTTCTTC. Protein product: CASSLAGRKKYNEQFF.

This clone has just one count. The rearrangement joins TRBV7-8 to TRBJ1-5; no definite D call. This CDR3 contains 16 residues. The germline V and J ends were trimmed by 5 bases and 0 bases, with 14 bases remaining between them. The germline V gene has CDR1 SGHVS and CDR2 FQNEAQ. Written as DNA, the CDR3 is TGTGCCAGCAGCACATTGAGATCTCATAGCAATCAGCCCCAGCATTTT. Translating it yields CASSTLRSHSNQPQHF.

The V and J genes are TRBV11-2 and TRBJ2-4; 8 bases fit TRBD1. This CDR3 spans 14 amino acids. Germline lookup yields CDR1 SGHAT and CDR2 FQNNGV. After removal of 5 bases from V and 3 bases from J, the junction contained 3 bases not matched to a gene. CDR3 sequence: CASSADRVKNIQYF. The CDR3 region has the DNA TGTGCCAGCAGCGCGGACAGGGTCAAAAACATTCAGTACTTC.

The chain uses TRBV9 and TRBJ1-2; 7 bases are shared with TRBD1. CDR1 is SGDLS and CDR2 is YYNGEE in the germline V gene. V dropped 4 bases and J dropped 3; count of bases not matched to a gene: 9. The CDR3 runs to 15 residues. The CDR3, as DNA: TGTGCCAGCAGCATAAGACAGGGATTGGACTATGGCTACACCTTC. Translating it yields CASSIRQGLDYGYTF.

This chain joins TRBV7-9 and TRBJ1-1; 7 bases are a match to TRBD1. Germline V CDR1 and CDR2: SEHNR, FQNEAQ (reference sequence). V shed 1 base, J shed 5 bases, and the junction held 16 bases outside the gene matches. The CDR3 spans 18 residues. CDR3 coding DNA: TGTGCCAGCAGCTTAGGGTTTTTGGTCCAGGGGGTGAGGACTGAAGCTTTCTTT. Translating it yields CASSLGFLVQGVRTEAFF.

The chain couples TRBV28 to TRBJ1-2; D is unresolved. V lost 9 bases to trimming and J lost 8 bases, with 16 bases between them. Germline CDR1 and CDR2: MDHEN and SYDVKM. The CDR3 is 12 residues long. The CDR3 DNA is TGTGCCAGTAGGACGGGAGGGAACGGCTACACCTTC. As protein: CASRTGGNGYTF.

The chain links TRBV3-1 (or the pseudogene TRBV3-2) to TRBJ1-6; no clear D. The germline V and J ends were trimmed by 3 bases and 7 bases, with 7 bases remaining between them. The CDR3 is 13 residues long. Germline CDR1 LGHDT, CDR2 YNNKEL (reference sequence). The CDR3 DNA reads TGTGCCAGCAGCCAGTCAAGGAATTCACCCCTCCACTTT. Amino acids: CASSQSRNSPLHF.

The CDR3 bases are TGTGCCAGCAGCTTAGTCGGAAACAGGGGGGGAGGAAAACTGTTTTTT. Encoded protein: CASSLVGNRGGGKLFF. This chain joins TRBV7-2 and TRBJ1-4; TRBD1 aligns across 8 bases. Germline values: CDR1 SGHTA, CDR2 FQGNSA. This CDR3 has 16 residues. Unmatched junction bases numbered 11, after V lost 1 base and J lost 10 bases. Complete variable domain (other parts from reference TRBV7-2 and TRBJ1-4): GAGVSQSPSNKVTEKGKDVELRCDPISGHTALYWYRQSLGQGLEFLIYFQGNSAPDKSGLPSDRFSAERTGGSVSTLTIQRTQQEDSAVYLCASSLVGNRGGGKLFFGSGTQLSVL.

The chain employs TRBV7-9 and TRBJ2-5, with D maybe TRBD1 (5 bases). Trimming took off 3 bases at V and 3 bases at J, with 8 bases between the two ends. Germline CDR1 SEHNR, CDR2 FQNEAQ (reference sequence). This CDR3 is built from 13 residues. The CDR3: CASSFTREETQYF. CDR3 bases: TGTGCCAGCAGCTTCACCAGGGAAGAGACCCAGTACTTC.

The chain is built from TRBV10-3 and TRBJ1-1, with D perhaps matching TRBD1 (5 bases). Trimming took off 8 bases at V and 11 bases at J, with 24 bases between the two ends. From germline, CDR1 is ENHRY and CDR2 SYGVKD. CDR3 length: 14 amino acids. The CDR3 DNA sequence: TGTGCCATCCGTCTTCGTGAGGAGGCGGAGGGGGCTTTCTTT. Translated, it gives CAIRLREEAEGAFF.

The gene calls are TRBV5-4 and TRBJ2-7, with TRBD1 identical over 8 bases. CDR1 and CDR2 (germline): SGHNT, YYREEE (reference sequence). This CDR3 has 15 amino acids. Unmatched junction bases numbered 6, after V lost 0 bases and J lost 4 bases. CDR3 region: CASSLVPNRGYEQYF. The DNA of the CDR3 is TGTGCCAGCAGCTTGGTTCCAAACAGGGGGTACGAGCAGTACTTC.

The chain employs TRBV7-9 and TRBJ2-1; 8 positions agree with TRBD2. This CDR3 is built from 16 residues. Germline CDR1 is SEHNR and CDR2 is FQNEAQ (reference sequence). With 2 bases clipped from V and 3 bases from J, the junction kept 6 bases outside the gene matches. The CDR3 is CASSLTSGSFYNEQFF. Here the CDR3 DNA reads TGTGCCAGCAGCTTAACCAGCGGGAGTTTCTACAATGAGCAGTTCTTC.

The chain uses TRBV27 and TRBJ1-1; 8 bases match TRBD1. The CDR3 sequence is 15 residues long. Germline CDR1 reads MNHEY; CDR2 reads SMNVEV (reference sequence). The J segment lost 6 bases and the V segment lost 5 bases, leaving 11 bases of the junction unmatched. CDR3 nucleotides: TGTGCCAGCAGTCCCTACAGGGGGATAGGCGCTGAAGCTTTCTTT. Translating it yields CASSPYRGIGAEAFF.

The genes are TRBV18 and TRBJ2-2; D tentatively reads TRBD1 or TRBD2 (5 bases each). Germline V lookup: CDR1 KGHSH, CDR2 LQKENI. V lost 4 bases and J lost 9, with 12 bases in between. The CDR3 has 13 amino acids. The CDR3 region has the DNA TGTGCCAGCTCACGGGTCCCGGGGCGGGAGCTGTTTTTT. This codes for CASSRVPGRELFF.

The chain uses TRBV19 and TRBJ1-1, with D possibly being TRBD1 (6 bases). This CDR3 spans 13 amino acids. Trimming shortened V by 8 bases and J by 1 base, and 11 bases separated the two germline ends. The germline CDR1 and CDR2 sequences are LNHDA and SQIVND (reference sequence). CDR3 DNA sequence: TGTGCCAGTGAACAGGGTGCGAACACTGAAGCTTTCTTT. This encodes CASEQGANTEAFF.

J is TRBJ1-3 and V is TRBV9; TRBD1 agrees at 7 bases. After removal of 2 bases from V and 0 bases from J, the junction contained 5 bases not matched to a gene. The CDR3 totals 16 residues. Germline assignment: CDR1 SGDLS and CDR2 YYNGEE. Here the CDR3 DNA reads TGTGCCAGCAGCGTCCCCGGGACAGCCTCTGGAAACACCATATATTTT. Protein product: CASSVPGTASGNTIYF.

The chain employs TRBV6-5 and TRBJ2-7; TRBD1 agrees at 8 bases. The CDR3 length is 16 residues. J was trimmed by 5 bases and V by 2 bases; bases with no gene match: 11. Germline V gives CDR1 MNHEY, CDR2 SVGAGI. In DNA, the CDR3 is TGTGCCAGCAGTTACGACGGGGTAAGCAGGGGGCACGAGCAGTACTTC. Its translation: CASSYDGVSRGHEQYF.

V is TRBV28 and J is TRBJ2-7; D is possibly TRBD1 (6 bases). The V end was cut by 7 bases, the J end by 2 bases, with 9 bases between. CDR3 size: 12 residues. Germline loops: CDR1 MDHEN, CDR2 SYDVKM. Written as DNA, the CDR3 is TGTGCCAGCAAAAGGGGGACCTACGAGCAGTACTTC. Translated, it gives CASKRGTYEQYF.